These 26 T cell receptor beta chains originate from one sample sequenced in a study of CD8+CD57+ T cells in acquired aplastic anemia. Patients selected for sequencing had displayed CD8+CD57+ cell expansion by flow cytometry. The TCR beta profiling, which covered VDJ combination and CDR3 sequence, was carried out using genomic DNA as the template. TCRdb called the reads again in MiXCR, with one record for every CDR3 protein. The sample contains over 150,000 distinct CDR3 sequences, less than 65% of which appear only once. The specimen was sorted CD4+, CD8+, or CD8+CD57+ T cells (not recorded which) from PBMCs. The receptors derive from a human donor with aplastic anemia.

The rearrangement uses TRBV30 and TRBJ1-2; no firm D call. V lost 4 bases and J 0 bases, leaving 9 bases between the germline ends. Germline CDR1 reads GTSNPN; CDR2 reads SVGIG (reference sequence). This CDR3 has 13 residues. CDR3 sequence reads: CAWNYSPNYGYTF. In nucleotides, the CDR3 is TGTGCCTGGAATTACAGCCCTAACTATGGCTACACCTTC.

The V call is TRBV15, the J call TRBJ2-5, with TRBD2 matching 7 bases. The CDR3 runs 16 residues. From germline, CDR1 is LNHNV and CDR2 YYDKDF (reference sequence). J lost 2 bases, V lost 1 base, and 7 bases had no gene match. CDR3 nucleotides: TGTGCCACCAGCAGAGCAGACAGAGCGGGGCAAGAGACCCAGTACTTC. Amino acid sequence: CATSRADRAGQETQYF. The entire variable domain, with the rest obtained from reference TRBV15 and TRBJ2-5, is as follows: DAMVIQNPRYQVTQFGKPVTLSCSQTLNHNVMYWYQQKSSQAPKLLFHYYDKDFNNEADTPDNFQSRRPNTSFCFLDIRSPGLGDTAMYLCATSRADRAGQETQYFGPGTRLLVL.

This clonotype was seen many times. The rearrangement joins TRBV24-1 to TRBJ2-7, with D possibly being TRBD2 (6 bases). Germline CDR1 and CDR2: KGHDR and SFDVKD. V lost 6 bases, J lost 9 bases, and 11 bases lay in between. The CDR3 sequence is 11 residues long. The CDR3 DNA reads TGTGCCACCAGTTTTGCGGGACGGCAGTACTTC. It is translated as CATSFAGRQYF.

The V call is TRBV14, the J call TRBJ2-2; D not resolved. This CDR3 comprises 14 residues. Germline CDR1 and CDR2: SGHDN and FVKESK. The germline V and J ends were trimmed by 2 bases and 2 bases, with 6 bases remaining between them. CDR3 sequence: CASSQSVNTGELFF. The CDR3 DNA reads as TGTGCCAGCAGCCAATCAGTAAACACCGGGGAGCTGTTTTTT.

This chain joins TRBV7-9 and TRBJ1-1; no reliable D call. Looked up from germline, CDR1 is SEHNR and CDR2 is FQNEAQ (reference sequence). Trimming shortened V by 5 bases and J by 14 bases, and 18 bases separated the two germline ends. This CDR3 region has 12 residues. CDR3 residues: CASSLYNDVAFF. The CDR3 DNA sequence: TGTGCCAGCAGCCTTTACAACGACGTAGCCTTCTTT.

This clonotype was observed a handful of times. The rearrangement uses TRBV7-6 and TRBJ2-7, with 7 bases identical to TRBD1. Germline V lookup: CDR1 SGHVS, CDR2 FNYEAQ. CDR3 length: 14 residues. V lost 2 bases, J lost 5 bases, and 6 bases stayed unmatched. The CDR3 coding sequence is TGTGCCAGCAGCTTAACCGGGACAGTTCACGAGCAGTACTTC. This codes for CASSLTGTVHEQYF.

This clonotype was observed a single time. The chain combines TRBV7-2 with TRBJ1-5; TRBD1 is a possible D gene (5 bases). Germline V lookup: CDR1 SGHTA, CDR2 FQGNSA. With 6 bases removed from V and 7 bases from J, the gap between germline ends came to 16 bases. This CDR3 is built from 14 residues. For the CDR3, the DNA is TGTGCCAGCAGTCATACAGGTCTAGGGCAGCCCCAGCATTTT. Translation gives CASSHTGLGQPQHF.

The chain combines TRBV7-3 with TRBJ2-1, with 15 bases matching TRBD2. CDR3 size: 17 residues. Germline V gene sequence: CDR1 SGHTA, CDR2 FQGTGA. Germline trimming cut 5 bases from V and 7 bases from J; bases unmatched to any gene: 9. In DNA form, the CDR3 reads TGTGCCAGCAGCCAGGGACTAGCGGGGGGAACGGGGAATGAGCAGTTCTTC. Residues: CASSQGLAGGTGNEQFF.

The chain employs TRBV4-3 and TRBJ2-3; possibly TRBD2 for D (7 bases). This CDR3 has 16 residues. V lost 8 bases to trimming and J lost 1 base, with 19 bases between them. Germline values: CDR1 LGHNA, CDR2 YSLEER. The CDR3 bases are TGCGCCAGCGCACTAGGGACGGGGGGCCGCACAGATACGCAGTATTTT. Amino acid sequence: CASALGTGGRTDTQYF.

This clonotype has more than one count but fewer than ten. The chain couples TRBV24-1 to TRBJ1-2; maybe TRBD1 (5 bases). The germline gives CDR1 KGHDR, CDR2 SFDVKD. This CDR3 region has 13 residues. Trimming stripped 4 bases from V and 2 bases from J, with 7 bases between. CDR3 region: CATSEGGNYGYTF. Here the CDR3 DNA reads TGTGCCACCAGTGAGGGGGGGAACTATGGCTACACCTTC.

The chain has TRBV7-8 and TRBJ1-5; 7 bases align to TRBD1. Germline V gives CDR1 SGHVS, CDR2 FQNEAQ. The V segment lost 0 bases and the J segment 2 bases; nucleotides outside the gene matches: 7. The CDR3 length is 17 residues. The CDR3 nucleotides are TGTGCCAGCAGCTTAGCGCCCAGGGGGTCGGGCAATCAGCCCCAGCATTTT. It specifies CASSLAPRGSGNQPQHF.

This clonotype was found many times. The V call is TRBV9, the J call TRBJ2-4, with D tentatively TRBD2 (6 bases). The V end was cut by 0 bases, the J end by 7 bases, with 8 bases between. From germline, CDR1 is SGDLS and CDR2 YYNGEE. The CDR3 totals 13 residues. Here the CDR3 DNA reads TGTGCCAGCAGCGTAGATCGGGAGAACATTCAGTACTTC. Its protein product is CASSVDRENIQYF.

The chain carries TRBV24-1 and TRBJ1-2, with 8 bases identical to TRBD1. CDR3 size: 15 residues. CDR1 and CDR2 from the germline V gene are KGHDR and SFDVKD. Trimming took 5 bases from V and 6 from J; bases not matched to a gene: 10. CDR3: CATSGAGQERNGYTF. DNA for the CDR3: TGTGCCACCAGTGGAGCGGGACAGGAGAGAAATGGCTACACCTTC.

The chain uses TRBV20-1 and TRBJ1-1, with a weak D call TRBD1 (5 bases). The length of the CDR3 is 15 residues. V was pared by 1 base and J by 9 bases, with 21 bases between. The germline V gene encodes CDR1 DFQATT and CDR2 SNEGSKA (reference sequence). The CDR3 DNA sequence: TGCAGTGCTAGAGTTGGGGCTGGGGGAAGTGGAAAAGCTTTCTTT. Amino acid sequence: CSARVGAGGSGKAFF.

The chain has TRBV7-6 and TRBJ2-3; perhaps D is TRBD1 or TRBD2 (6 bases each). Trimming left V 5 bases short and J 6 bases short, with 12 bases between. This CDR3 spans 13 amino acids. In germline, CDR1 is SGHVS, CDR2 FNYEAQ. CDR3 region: CASSLTGRDTQYF. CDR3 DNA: TGTGCCAGCAGCCTCACAGGGAGGGATACGCAGTATTTT. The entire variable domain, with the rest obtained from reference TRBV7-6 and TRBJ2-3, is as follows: GAGVSQSPRYKVTKRGQDVALRCDPISGHVSLYWYRQALGQGPEFLTYFNYEAQQDKSGLPNDRFSAERPEGSISTLTIQRTEQRDSAMYRCASSLTGRDTQYFGPGTRLTVL.

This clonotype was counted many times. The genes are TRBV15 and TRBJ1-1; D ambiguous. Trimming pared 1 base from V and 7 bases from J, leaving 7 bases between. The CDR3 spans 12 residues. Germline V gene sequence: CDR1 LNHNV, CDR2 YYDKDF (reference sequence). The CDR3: CATSRGRSEAFF. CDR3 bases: TGTGCCACCAGCAGAGGACGGAGTGAAGCTTTCTTT.

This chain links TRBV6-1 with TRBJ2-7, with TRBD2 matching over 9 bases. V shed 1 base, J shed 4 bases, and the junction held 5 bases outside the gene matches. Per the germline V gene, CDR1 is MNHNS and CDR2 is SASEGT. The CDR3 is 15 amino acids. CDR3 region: CASSEGPSGTYEQYF. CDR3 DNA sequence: TGTGCCAGCAGTGAAGGCCCTAGCGGGACGTACGAGCAGTACTTC.

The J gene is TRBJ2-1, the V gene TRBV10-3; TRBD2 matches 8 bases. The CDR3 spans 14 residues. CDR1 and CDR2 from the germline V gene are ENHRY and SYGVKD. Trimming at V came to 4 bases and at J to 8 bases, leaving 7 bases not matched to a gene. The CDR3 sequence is CAISGGTSGDEQFF. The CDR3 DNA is TGTGCCATCAGTGGCGGGACTAGTGGCGATGAGCAGTTCTTC.

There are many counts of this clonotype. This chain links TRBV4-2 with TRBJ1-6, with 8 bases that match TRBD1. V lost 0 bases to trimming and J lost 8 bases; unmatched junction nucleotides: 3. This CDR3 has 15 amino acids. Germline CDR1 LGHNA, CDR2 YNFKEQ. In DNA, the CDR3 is TGTGCCAGCAGCCAAGACAGGGGGCAGGATTCACCCCTCCACTTT. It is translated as CASSQDRGQDSPLHF.

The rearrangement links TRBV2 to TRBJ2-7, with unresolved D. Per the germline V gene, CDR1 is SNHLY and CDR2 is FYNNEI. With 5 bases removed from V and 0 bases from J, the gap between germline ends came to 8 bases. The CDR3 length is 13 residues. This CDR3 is CASSYGFSYEQYF. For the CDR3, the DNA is TGTGCCAGCAGTTACGGGTTCTCCTACGAGCAGTACTTC. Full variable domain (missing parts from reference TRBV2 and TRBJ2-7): EPEVTQTPSHQVTQMGQEVILRCVPISNHLYFYWYRQILGQKVEFLVSFYNNEISEKSEIFDDQFSVERPDGSNFTLKIRSTKLEDSAMYFCASSYGFSYEQYFGPGTRLTVT.

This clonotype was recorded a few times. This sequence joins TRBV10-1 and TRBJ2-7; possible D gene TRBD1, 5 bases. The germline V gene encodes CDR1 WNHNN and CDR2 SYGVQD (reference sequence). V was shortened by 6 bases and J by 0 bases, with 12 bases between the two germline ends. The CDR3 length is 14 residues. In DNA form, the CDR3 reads TGCGCCAGCAGACCGACAGCGAGCTCCTACGAGCAGTACTTC. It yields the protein CASRPTASSYEQYF.

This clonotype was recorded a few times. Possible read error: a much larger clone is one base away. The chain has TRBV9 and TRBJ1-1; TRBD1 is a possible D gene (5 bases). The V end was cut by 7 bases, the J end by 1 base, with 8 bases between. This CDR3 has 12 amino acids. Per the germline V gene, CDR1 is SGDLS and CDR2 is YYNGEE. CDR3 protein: CASGGGNTEAFF. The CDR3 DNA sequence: TGTGCCAGCGGGGGGGGGAACACTGAAGCTTTCTTT.

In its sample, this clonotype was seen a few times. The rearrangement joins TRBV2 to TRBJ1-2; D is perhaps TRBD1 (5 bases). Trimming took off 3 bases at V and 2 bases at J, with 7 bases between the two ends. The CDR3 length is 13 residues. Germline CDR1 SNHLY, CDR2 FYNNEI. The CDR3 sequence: CASSDSGNYGYTF. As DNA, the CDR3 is TGTGCCAGCAGTGACTCAGGGAACTATGGCTACACCTTC.

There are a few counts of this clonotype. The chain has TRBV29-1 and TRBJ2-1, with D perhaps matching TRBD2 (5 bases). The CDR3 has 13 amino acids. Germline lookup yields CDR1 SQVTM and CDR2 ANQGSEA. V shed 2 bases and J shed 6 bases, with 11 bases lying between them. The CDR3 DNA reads TGCAGCGTTGAACGTTCTAGCCGCAATGAGCAGTTCTTC. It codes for CSVERSSRNEQFF.

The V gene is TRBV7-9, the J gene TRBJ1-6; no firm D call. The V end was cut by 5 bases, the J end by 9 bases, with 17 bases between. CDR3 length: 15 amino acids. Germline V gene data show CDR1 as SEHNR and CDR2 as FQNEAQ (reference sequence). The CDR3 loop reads CASSQEMGLGSPLHF. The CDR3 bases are TGTGCCAGCAGCCAAGAAATGGGTCTCGGTTCACCCCTCCACTTT.

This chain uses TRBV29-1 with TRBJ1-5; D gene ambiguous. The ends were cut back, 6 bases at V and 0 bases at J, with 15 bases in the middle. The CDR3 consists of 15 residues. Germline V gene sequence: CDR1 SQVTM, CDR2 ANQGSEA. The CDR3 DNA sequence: TGCAGCGTGAGCCGACACCTCTATAGCAATCAGCCCCAGCATTTT. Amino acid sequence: CSVSRHLYSNQPQHF.